This passage covers 18 T cell receptor beta chains from one sample sequenced in a study of blood T cell repertoires in COVID-19. Assay: immunoSEQ multiplex PCR; the TCRdb copy retains only in-frame clones and omits some. The data contain about 170,000 clones, more than 70% of them singletons. Sequenced input: peripheral blood. The receptor set was obtained from a woman older than 75 with active or convalescent COVID-19.

V and J are TRBV20-1 and TRBJ2-3; weak D call: TRBD2 (5 bases). Trimming left V 5 bases short and J 5 bases short, with 8 bases between. This CDR3 contains 11 residues. The germline V gene encodes CDR1 DFQATT and CDR2 SNEGSKA (reference sequence). CDR3: CSALEGDTQYF. CDR3 nucleotides: TGCAGTGCTCTTGAGGGAGATACGCAGTATTTT.

The chain carries TRBV20-1 and TRBJ1-3, with 7 bases matching TRBD1. The CDR3 runs to 13 residues. Germline values: CDR1 DFQATT, CDR2 SNEGSKA (reference sequence). J lost 4 bases, V lost 3 bases, and 3 bases had no gene match. CDR3 protein: CSASTGVGNTIYF. The CDR3 region has the DNA TGCAGTGCTAGTACAGGGGTAGGAAACACCATATATTTT.

This rearrangement joins TRBV19 to TRBJ1-2, with D possibly being TRBD1 (5 bases). The V gene's germline CDR1 is LNHDA and CDR2 SQIVND (reference sequence). The V gene lost 3 bases and the J gene lost 8 bases, with 16 bases spanning the gap. The CDR3 runs to 14 residues. The CDR3 loop reads CASSIRGRVEGYTF. The DNA of the CDR3 is TGTGCCAGTAGTATTAGGGGCAGGGTGGAAGGCTACACCTTC.

The rearrangement links TRBV5-1 to TRBJ2-1, with 7 bases fitting TRBD2. Losses at the gene ends were 1 base for V and 0 bases for J; bases not matched to a gene: 7. The germline V gene encodes CDR1 SGHRS and CDR2 YFSETQ. This CDR3 spans 17 amino acids. The CDR3 here is CASSLYGGGSSYNEQFF. The CDR3 DNA sequence: TGCGCCAGCAGCTTGTATGGCGGCGGGAGCTCCTACAATGAGCAGTTCTTC.

The chain combines TRBV2 with TRBJ1-4, with D unclear. CDR1 SNHLY and CDR2 FYNNEI come from the germline V gene. The V and J ends lost 9 bases and 7 bases respectively, with 12 bases between them. This CDR3 has 12 amino acids. The CDR3 DNA is TGTGCCAGTTCAGGTGGGCGTGAAAAACTGTTTTTT. It translates to CASSGGREKLFF.

The V call is TRBV6-5, the J call TRBJ1-4; TRBD1 matches 9 bases. The CDR3 consists of 14 residues. J was trimmed by 8 bases and V by 5 bases; bases with no gene match: 6. Germline CDR1 is MNHEY and CDR2 is SVGAGI. As DNA, the CDR3 is TGTGCCAGCAGTAGACAGGGGGAAAGCGAAAAACTGTTTTTT. Translated, it gives CASSRQGESEKLFF.

The chain employs TRBV28 and TRBJ2-7, with a possible D match to TRBD2 (6 bases). The V end lost 6 bases, the J end lost 3 bases, and 15 bases lay between the germline ends. The CDR3 covers 14 residues. Germline V lookup: CDR1 MDHEN, CDR2 SYDVKM. CDR3 residues: CASRSGGTLYEQYF. The CDR3 nucleotides read TGTGCCAGCAGGTCGGGCGGGACGCTCTACGAGCAGTACTTC.

This chain links TRBV18 with TRBJ2-1; the match to TRBD2 covers 8 bases. From germline, CDR1 is KGHSH and CDR2 LQKENI. V lost 5 bases, J lost 3 bases, and 3 bases stayed unmatched. CDR3 length: 14 amino acids. The DNA for the CDR3 is TGTGCCAGCTCAGTGACTAGCGACTACAATGAGCAGTTCTTC. This gives the protein CASSVTSDYNEQFF.

In this sample, this clone turned up many times. The rearrangement links TRBV28 to TRBJ2-7, with 14 positions matching TRBD2. The V gene's germline CDR1 is MDHEN and CDR2 SYDVKM. The CDR3 covers 14 residues. V gave up 6 bases and J gave up 6 bases; unmatched junction bases: 4. CDR3 amino acids: CASRQGLAGVEQYF. In DNA, the CDR3 is TGTGCCAGCAGACAGGGACTAGCGGGAGTCGAGCAGTACTTC.

Only one count was recorded for this clone. V and J are TRBV2 and TRBJ2-2; 9 bases line up with TRBD1. The CDR3 spans 15 residues. V lost 6 bases and J lost 7; bases outside the gene matches: 9. Germline V gene lookup returns CDR1 SNHLY and CDR2 FYNNEI. For the CDR3, the DNA is TGTGCCAGCAGGTCCAACAGGGGGCAAGTCGGGGAGCTGTTTTTT. Amino acids: CASRSNRGQVGELFF.

The chain employs TRBV11-2 and TRBJ2-3; the match to TRBD2 covers 12 bases. CDR3 size: 17 residues. Germline V gene lookup returns CDR1 SGHAT and CDR2 FQNNGV. V was clipped by 4 bases and J by 2 bases; unmatched bases: 7. This CDR3 is CASSSGTSGLATDTQYF. CDR3 in DNA: TGTGCCAGCAGCTCCGGGACTAGCGGGCTTGCCACAGATACGCAGTATTTT.

The gene calls are TRBV2 and TRBJ1-3, with 7 bases aligning to TRBD1. Unmatched junction bases numbered 10, after V lost 7 bases and J lost 4 bases. Germline loops: CDR1 SNHLY, CDR2 FYNNEI. The CDR3 is 15 residues long. The CDR3: CASTRTGLGGNTIYF. The CDR3, as DNA: TGTGCCAGCACCCGGACAGGTTTGGGAGGAAACACCATATATTTT.

The V call is TRBV12-3 or TRBV12-4, the J call TRBJ1-2; a weak D match, TRBD1 (6 bases). V was clipped by 3 bases and J by 8 bases, with 10 bases between them. The CDR3 sequence is 12 residues long. The CDR3: CASSFTGRGYTF. Here the CDR3 DNA reads TGTGCCAGCAGTTTTACAGGGAGAGGCTACACCTTC.

This sequence joins TRBV18 and TRBJ2-3; D gene unclear. The length of the CDR3 is 16 residues. Germline V gene lookup returns CDR1 KGHSH and CDR2 LQKENI. Trimming pared 6 bases from V and 3 bases from J, leaving 19 bases between. For the CDR3, the DNA is TGTGCCAGCTCGCCTCCTGGTTCTAGTAAGACAGATACGCAGTATTTT. This encodes CASSPPGSSKTDTQYF.

The chain carries TRBV6-5 and TRBJ1-5; a weak D match, TRBD1 (5 bases). In germline, CDR1 is MNHEY, CDR2 SVGAGI. The length of the CDR3 is 14 residues. Trimming pared 7 bases from V and 2 bases from J, leaving 12 bases between. Here the CDR3 DNA reads TGTGCCAGCACCACTGGCAGGGGCAATCAGCCCCAGCATTTT. Its protein is CASTTGRGNQPQHF.

This chain joins TRBV7-8 and TRBJ2-5; perhaps TRBD2 as D (5 bases). Trimming shortened V by 5 bases and J by 4 bases, and 11 bases separated the two germline ends. The CDR3 consists of 13 residues. In germline, CDR1 is SGHVS, CDR2 FQNEAQ. The CDR3 nucleotides read TGTGCCAGCAGCCCCCCCGGAGGAGAGACCCAGTACTTC. Encoded protein: CASSPPGGETQYF.

Only a few counts were recorded for this clone. The genes are TRBV5-4 and TRBJ2-5; possible D gene TRBD1, 5 bases. This CDR3 is built from 14 residues. V gave up 5 bases and J gave up 0 bases, with 11 bases separating them. The germline V gene has CDR1 SGHNT and CDR2 YYREEE (reference sequence). CDR3 sequence: CASRYDSNQETQYF. CDR3 in DNA: TGTGCCAGCAGATACGACAGCAACCAAGAGACCCAGTACTTC.

On this clone: Other DNA sequences in this sample translate to the same CDR3. The chain employs TRBV9 and TRBJ1-2; the match to TRBD1 covers 7 bases. Germline values: CDR1 SGDLS, CDR2 YYNGEE. V shed 4 bases and J 0 bases; nucleotides not matched to a gene: 12. The CDR3 is 17 amino acids. CDR3 protein: CASSPRTGLIPNYGYTF. The CDR3 region has the DNA TGTGCCAGCAGCCCCCGGACAGGACTAATCCCTAACTATGGCTACACCTTC.